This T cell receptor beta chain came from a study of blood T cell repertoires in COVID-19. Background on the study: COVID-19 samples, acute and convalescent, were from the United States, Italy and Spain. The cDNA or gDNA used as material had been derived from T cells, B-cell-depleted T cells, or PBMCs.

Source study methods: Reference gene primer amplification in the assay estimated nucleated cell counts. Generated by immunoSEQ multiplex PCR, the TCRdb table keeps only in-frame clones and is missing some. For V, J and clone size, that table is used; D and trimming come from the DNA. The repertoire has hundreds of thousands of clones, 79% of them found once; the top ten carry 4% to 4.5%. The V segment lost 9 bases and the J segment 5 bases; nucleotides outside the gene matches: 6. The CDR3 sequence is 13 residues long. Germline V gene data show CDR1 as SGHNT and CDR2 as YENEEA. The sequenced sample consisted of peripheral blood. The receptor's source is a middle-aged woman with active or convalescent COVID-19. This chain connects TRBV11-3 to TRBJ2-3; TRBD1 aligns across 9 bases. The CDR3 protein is CASSQGAQDTQYF. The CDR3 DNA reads TGTGCCAGTTCACAGGGGGCGCAAGATACGCAGTATTTT.